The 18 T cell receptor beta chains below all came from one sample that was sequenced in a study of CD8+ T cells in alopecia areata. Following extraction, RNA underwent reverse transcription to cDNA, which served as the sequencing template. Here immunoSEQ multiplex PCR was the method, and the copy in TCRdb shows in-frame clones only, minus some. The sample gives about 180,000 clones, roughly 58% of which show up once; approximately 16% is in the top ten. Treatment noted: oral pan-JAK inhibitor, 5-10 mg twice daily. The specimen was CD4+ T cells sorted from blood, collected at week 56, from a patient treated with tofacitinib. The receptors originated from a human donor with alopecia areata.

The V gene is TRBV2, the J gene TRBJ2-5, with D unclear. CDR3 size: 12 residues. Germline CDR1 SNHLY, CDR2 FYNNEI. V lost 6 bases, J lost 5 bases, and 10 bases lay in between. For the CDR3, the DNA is TGTGCCAGCAGGCCCTTCAGGGAGACCCAGTACTTC. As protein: CASRPFRETQYF.

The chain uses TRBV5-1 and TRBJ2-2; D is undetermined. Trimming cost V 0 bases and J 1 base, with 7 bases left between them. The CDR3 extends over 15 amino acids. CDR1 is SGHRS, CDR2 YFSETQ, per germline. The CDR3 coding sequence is TGCGCCAGCAGCTTGGAACCAGGGAACACCGGGGAGCTGTTTTTT. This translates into CASSLEPGNTGELFF.

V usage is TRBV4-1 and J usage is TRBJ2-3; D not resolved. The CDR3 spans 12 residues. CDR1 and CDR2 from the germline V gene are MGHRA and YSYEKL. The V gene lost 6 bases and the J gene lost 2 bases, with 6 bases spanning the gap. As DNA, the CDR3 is TGCGCCAGCAGTCACGCCACAGATACGCAGTATTTT. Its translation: CASSHATDTQYF.

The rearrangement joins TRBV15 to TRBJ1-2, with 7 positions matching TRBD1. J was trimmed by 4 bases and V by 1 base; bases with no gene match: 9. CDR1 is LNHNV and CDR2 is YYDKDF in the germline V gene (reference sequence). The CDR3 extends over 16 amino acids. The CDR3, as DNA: TGTGCCACCAGCAGAGCCGGGACAGAAGACTTCTATGGCTACACCTTC. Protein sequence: CATSRAGTEDFYGYTF.

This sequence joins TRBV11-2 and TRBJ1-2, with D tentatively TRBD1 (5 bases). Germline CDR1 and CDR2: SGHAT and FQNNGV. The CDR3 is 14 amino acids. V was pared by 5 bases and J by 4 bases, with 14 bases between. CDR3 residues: CASSPSPGIYGYTF. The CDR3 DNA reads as TGTGCCAGCAGCCCATCTCCAGGGATCTATGGCTACACCTTC. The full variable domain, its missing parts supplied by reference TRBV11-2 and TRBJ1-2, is EAGVAQSPRYKIIEKRQSVAFWCNPISGHATLYWYQQILGQGPKLLIQFQNNGVVDDSQLPKDRFSAERLKGVDSTLKIQPAKLEDSAVYLCASSPSPGIYGYTFGSGTRLTVV.

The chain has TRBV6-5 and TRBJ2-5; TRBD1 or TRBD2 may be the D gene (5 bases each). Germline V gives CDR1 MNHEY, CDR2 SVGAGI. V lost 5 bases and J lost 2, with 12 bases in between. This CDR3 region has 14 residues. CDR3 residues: CASSPGTGQETQYF. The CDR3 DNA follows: TGTGCCAGCAGTCCAGGGACCGGACAAGAGACCCAGTACTTC.

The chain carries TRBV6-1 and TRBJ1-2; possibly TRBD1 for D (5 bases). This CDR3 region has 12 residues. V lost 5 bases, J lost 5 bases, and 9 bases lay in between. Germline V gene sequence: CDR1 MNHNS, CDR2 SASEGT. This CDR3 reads CASSNQGYGYTF. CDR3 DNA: TGTGCCAGCAGTAACCAGGGATATGGCTACACCTTC.

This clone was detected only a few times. The CDR3 protein is CASSLDNSKTGELFF. CDR3 coding DNA: TGTGCCAGCAGCTTGGATAACTCAAAGACCGGGGAGCTGTTTTTT. This rearrangement joins TRBV11-2 to TRBJ2-2; D is unresolved. The CDR3 is made up of 15 amino acids. Germline V gene sequence: CDR1 SGHAT, CDR2 FQNNGV. V was clipped by 3 bases and J by 5 bases, with 13 bases between them.

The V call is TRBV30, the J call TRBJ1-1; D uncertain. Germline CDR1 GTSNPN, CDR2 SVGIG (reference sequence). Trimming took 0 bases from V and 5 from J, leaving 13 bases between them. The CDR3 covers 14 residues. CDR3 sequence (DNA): TGTGCCTGGAGTGTACTTGGTTTGAGAACTGAAGCTTTCTTT. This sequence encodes CAWSVLGLRTEAFF.

CDR3 amino acids: CASHGGSTDTQYF. The CDR3 DNA follows: TGTGCCAGCCATGGTGGGAGCACAGATACGCAGTATTTT. The chain recombines TRBV2 with TRBJ2-3; no reliable D call. Germline-derived CDR1 and CDR2 are SNHLY and FYNNEI. V lost 8 bases, J lost 0 bases, and 9 bases lay in between. There are 13 residues in the CDR3. Using reference TRBV2 and TRBJ2-3 for the parts outside the CDR3, the full variable domain is EPEVTQTPSHQVTQMGQEVILRCVPISNHLYFYWYRQILGQKVEFLVSFYNNEISEKSEIFDDQFSVERPDGSNFTLKIRSTKLEDSAMYFCASHGGSTDTQYFGPGTRLTVL.

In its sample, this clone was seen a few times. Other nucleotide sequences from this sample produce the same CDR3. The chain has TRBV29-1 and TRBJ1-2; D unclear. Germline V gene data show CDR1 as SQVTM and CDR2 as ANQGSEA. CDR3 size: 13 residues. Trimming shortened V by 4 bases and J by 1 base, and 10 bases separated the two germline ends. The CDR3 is CSVGSGINYGYTF. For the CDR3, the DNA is TGCAGCGTTGGGTCTGGGATTAACTATGGCTACACCTTC.

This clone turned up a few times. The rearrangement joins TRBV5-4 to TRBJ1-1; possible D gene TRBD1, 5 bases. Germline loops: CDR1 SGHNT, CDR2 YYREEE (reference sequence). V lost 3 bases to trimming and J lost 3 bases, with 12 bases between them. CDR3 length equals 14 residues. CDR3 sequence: CASSSNRDHTEAFF. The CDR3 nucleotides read TGTGCCAGCAGCTCCAACCGGGACCACACTGAAGCTTTCTTT.

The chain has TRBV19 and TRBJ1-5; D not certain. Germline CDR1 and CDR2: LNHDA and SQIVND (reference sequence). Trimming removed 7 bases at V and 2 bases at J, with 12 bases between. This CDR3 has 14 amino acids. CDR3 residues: CASNMRVRNQPQHF. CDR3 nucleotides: TGTGCCAGTAATATGAGGGTACGCAATCAGCCCCAGCATTTT.

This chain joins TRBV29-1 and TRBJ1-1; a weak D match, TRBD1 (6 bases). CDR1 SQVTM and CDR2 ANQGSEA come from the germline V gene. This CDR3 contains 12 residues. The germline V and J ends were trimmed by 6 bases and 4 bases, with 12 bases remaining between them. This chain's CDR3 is CSVGGRGTEAFF. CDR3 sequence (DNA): TGCAGCGTCGGGGGGCGCGGCACTGAAGCTTTCTTT. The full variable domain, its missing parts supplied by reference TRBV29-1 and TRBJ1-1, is SAVISQKPSRDICQRGTSLTIQCQVDSQVTMMFWYRQQPGQSLTLIATANQGSEATYESGFVIDKFPISRPNLTFSTLTVSNMSPEDSSIYLCSVGGRGTEAFFGQGTRLTVV.

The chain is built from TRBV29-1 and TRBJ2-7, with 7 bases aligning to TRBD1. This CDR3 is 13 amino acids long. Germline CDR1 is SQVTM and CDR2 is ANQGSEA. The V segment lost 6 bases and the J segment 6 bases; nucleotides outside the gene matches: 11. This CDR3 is CSVVTGRGSEQYF. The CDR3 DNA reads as TGCAGCGTAGTGACAGGGAGAGGTAGCGAGCAGTACTTC.

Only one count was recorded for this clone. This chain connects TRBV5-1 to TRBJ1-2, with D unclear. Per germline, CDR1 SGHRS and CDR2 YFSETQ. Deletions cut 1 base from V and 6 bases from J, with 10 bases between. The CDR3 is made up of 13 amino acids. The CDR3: CASSLRNYDGYTF. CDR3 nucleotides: TGCGCCAGCAGCTTGAGGAATTACGATGGCTACACCTTC. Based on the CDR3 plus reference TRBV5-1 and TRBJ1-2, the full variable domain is KAGVTQTPRYLIKTRGQQVTLSCSPISGHRSVSWYQQTPGQGLQFLFEYFSETQRNKGNFPGRFSGRQFSNSRSEMNVSTLELGDSALYLCASSLRNYDGYTFGSGTRLTVV.

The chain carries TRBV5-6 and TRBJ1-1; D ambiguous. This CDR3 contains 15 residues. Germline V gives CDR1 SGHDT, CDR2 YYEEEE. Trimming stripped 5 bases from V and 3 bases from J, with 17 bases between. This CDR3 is CASRPTSHGDTEAFF. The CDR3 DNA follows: TGTGCCAGCAGACCTACCTCTCACGGAGACACTGAAGCTTTCTTT. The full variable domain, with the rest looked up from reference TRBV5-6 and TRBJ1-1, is DAGVTQSPTHLIKTRGQQVTLRCSPKSGHDTVSWYQQALGQGPQFIFQYYEEEERQRGNFPDRFSGHQFPNYSSELNVNALLLGDSALYLCASRPTSHGDTEAFFGQGTRLTVV.

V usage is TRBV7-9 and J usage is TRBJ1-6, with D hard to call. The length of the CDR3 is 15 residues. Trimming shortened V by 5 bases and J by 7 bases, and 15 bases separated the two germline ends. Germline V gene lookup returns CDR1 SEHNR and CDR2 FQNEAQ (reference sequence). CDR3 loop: CASSTSGQINSPLHF. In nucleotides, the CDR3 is TGTGCCAGCAGCACTTCCGGGCAAATCAATTCACCCCTCCACTTT.